The 21 T cell receptor beta chains listed next were all sequenced from one sample in a study of CD8 T cells in ankylosing spondylitis. Broader study findings: It appeared that ankylosing spondylitis blood was characterized by a TCR beta motif of roughly 8 highly homologous variants.

Antigen specificity for these receptors is unknown. TCRdb reprocessed the 5' RACE reads with MiXCR, giving one entry per CDR3 protein. The table lists 350,000 to 550,000 distinct CDR3 sequences, 25% to 30% of them singletons. The specimen sequenced was blood, either unsorted or a sorted T cell fraction (not recorded which). All receptors come from a male donor with ankylosing spondylitis.

This clonotype showed up just a few times. The chain combines TRBV12-3 or TRBV12-4 with TRBJ2-7; TRBD1 matches 9 bases. The junction had 3 bases not matched to a gene; V was cut back by 5 bases and J by 1 base. The CDR3 runs to 14 residues. The CDR3 nucleotides read TGTGCCAGCAGTGGGGGACAGGGTTCCTACGAGCAGTACTTC. It translates to CASSGGQGSYEQYF.

The chain's CDR3 is CSARVGLAGGPSYNEQFF. CDR3 in DNA: TGCAGTGCTAGAGTCGGACTAGCGGGAGGCCCCTCCTACAATGAGCAGTTCTTC. The chain is built from TRBV20-1 and TRBJ2-1, with 14 nucleotides matching TRBD2. CDR3 length: 18 amino acids. CDR1 is DFQATT, CDR2 SNEGSKA, per germline (reference sequence). After removal of 1 base from V and 0 bases from J, the junction contained 5 bases not matched to a gene.

The rearrangement joins TRBV3-1 to TRBJ2-3, with D possibly TRBD2 on 5 matching bases. The V end was cut by 4 bases, the J end by 3 bases, with 17 bases between. This CDR3 spans 16 amino acids. Germline assignment: CDR1 LGHDT and CDR2 YNNKEL (reference sequence). The CDR3 is CASSLNSAGKTDTQYF. In DNA, the CDR3 is TGTGCCAGCAGCCTAAATAGCGCCGGGAAAACAGATACGCAGTATTTT.

This clonotype has just a few counts. The CDR3 loop reads CASTGLLNYGYTF. In DNA form, the CDR3 reads TGTGCCAGCACGGGGCTGTTGAACTATGGCTACACCTTC. This chain links TRBV7-2 with TRBJ1-2; D possibly corresponds to TRBD1 (5 bases). The CDR3 extends over 13 amino acids. Germline lookup yields CDR1 SGHTA and CDR2 FQGNSA. The V gene lost 7 bases and the J gene lost 2 bases, with 11 bases spanning the gap.

This clonotype occurred many times. This chain's CDR3 is CASSPTSGRNTQYF. CDR3 DNA: TGTGCCAGCAGTCCGACTAGCGGGAGAAATACGCAGTATTTT. The V call is TRBV28, the J call TRBJ2-3; 12 bases match TRBD2. The length of the CDR3 is 14 residues. V was clipped by 5 bases and J by 7 bases; unmatched bases: 4. From germline, CDR1 is MDHEN and CDR2 SYDVKM.

The sample holds a few counts of this clonotype. The rearrangement uses TRBV10-3 and TRBJ1-3, with D unresolved. Germline CDR1 ENHRY, CDR2 SYGVKD. CDR3 length: 14 residues. Trimming removed 2 bases from V and 0 bases from J, with 5 bases in between. For the CDR3, the DNA is TGTGCCATCAGTGAGCGGGCCTCTGGAAACACCATATATTTT. This codes for CAISERASGNTIYF.

Only a few counts were recorded for this clonotype. This chain uses TRBV5-1 with TRBJ2-3, with a weak D call TRBD2 (5 bases). CDR3 size: 15 residues. Trimming cost V 4 bases and J 6 bases, with 18 bases left between them. Per germline, CDR1 SGHRS and CDR2 YFSETQ. Here the CDR3 DNA reads TGCGCCAGCAGCCAGTTCGGCGCGGGCGAGGATACGCAGTATTTT. This sequence encodes CASSQFGAGEDTQYF. The full variable domain, rest sourced from reference TRBV5-1 and TRBJ2-3, is KAGVTQTPRYLIKTRGQQVTLSCSPISGHRSVSWYQQTPGQGLQFLFEYFSETQRNKGNFPGRFSGRQFSNSRSEMNVSTLELGDSALYLCASSQFGAGEDTQYFGPGTRLTVL.

The table lists this clonotype with many counts. V gene TRBV5-1 combines with J gene TRBJ2-5; tentatively, D is TRBD2 (7 bases). Between the trimmed V and J ends, which lost 5 bases and 3 bases, there was a span of 14 bases. The V gene's germline CDR1 is SGHRS and CDR2 YFSETQ. The CDR3 loop spans 14 amino acids. CDR3 residues: CASRRPGGEETQYF. In DNA form, the CDR3 reads TGCGCCAGCAGACGCCCGGGGGGCGAAGAGACCCAGTACTTC. The full variable domain, rest sourced from reference TRBV5-1 and TRBJ2-5, is KAGVTQTPRYLIKTRGQQVTLSCSPISGHRSVSWYQQTPGQGLQFLFEYFSETQRNKGNFPGRFSGRQFSNSRSEMNVSTLELGDSALYLCASRRPGGEETQYFGPGTRLLVL.

The chain is built from TRBV29-1 and TRBJ1-1; D unclear. The CDR3 is made up of 13 amino acids. Per germline, CDR1 SQVTM and CDR2 ANQGSEA. V was trimmed by 4 bases and J by 3 bases, leaving 12 bases between them. The chain's CDR3 is CSVAVLGDTEAFF. CDR3 nucleotides: TGCAGCGTTGCGGTACTCGGGGACACTGAAGCTTTCTTT.

This clonotype was detected only a few times. The rearrangement uses TRBV4-1 and TRBJ2-1, with 8 positions matching TRBD2. J was trimmed by 2 bases and V by 3 bases; bases with no gene match: 6. CDR1 is MGHRA, CDR2 YSYEKL, per germline. This CDR3 region has 16 residues. CDR3 in amino acids: CASSQPLADPYNEQFF. CDR3 nucleotide sequence: TGCGCCAGCAGCCAGCCACTAGCGGACCCCTACAATGAGCAGTTCTTC.

This clonotype turned up a few times. The chain is built from TRBV11-2 and TRBJ2-5; D is perhaps TRBD2 (6 bases). V lost 0 bases, J lost 6 bases, and 14 bases lay in between. Germline loops: CDR1 SGHAT, CDR2 FQNNGV. This CDR3 is built from 15 residues. CDR3 DNA sequence: TGTGCCAGCAGCTTAGATTGGGCTAGCGTGAAGACCCAGTACTTC. It yields the protein CASSLDWASVKTQYF.

The gene calls are TRBV7-9 and TRBJ1-2; D unclear. The CDR3 extends over 13 amino acids. Germline V gene sequence: CDR1 SEHNR, CDR2 FQNEAQ (reference sequence). V was cut by 1 base and J by 3 bases, with 6 bases left in between. The CDR3 protein is CASSLVAYYGYTF. The CDR3, as DNA: TGTGCCAGCAGCTTAGTAGCGTACTATGGCTACACCTTC.

V usage is TRBV12-3 or TRBV12-4 and J usage is TRBJ2-5; 10 bases map to TRBD2. Losses at the gene ends were 6 bases for V and 5 bases for J; bases not matched to a gene: 9. This CDR3 contains 15 residues. CDR3 sequence reads: CASRVVGLARETQYF. In DNA form, the CDR3 reads TGTGCCAGCAGGGTCGTGGGACTAGCGCGGGAGACCCAGTACTTC.

The sample holds a few counts of this clonotype. The chain is built from TRBV20-1 and TRBJ1-2; D is perhaps TRBD1 (6 bases). The CDR3 spans 12 residues. V was shortened by 3 bases and J by 6 bases, with 11 bases between the two germline ends. Germline CDR1 DFQATT, CDR2 SNEGSKA (reference sequence). The CDR3, as DNA: TGCAGTGCTAGTAGGGGGTTTGATGGCTACACCTTC. Translating gives CSASRGFDGYTF.

V and J are TRBV21-1 and TRBJ1-2. TRBV21-1 is a recognized pseudogene. CDR3 size: 12 residues. CDR3 DNA: TGTGCCAGCAGCAAAGTCCTTGATGGCTACACCTTC. This sequence encodes CASSKVLDGYTF.

This clonotype was observed a handful of times. The rearrangement links TRBV3-1 to TRBJ2-2; D remains unclear. CDR1 LGHDT and CDR2 YNNKEL come from the germline V gene (reference sequence). The CDR3 is 15 amino acids. V lost 3 bases and J 1 base, leaving 9 bases between the germline ends. This CDR3 is CASSHRLRNTGELFF. The CDR3 nucleotides read TGTGCCAGCAGCCATCGCCTCAGGAACACCGGGGAGCTGTTTTTT. Full variable domain (outside the CDR3, taken from reference TRBV3-1 and TRBJ2-2): DTAVSQTPKYLVTQMGNDKSIKCEQNLGHDTMYWYKQDSKKFLKIMFSYNNKELIINETVPNRFSPKSPDKAHLNLHINSLELGDSAVYFCASSHRLRNTGELFFGEGSRLTVL.

The chain joins TRBV12-3 or TRBV12-4 to TRBJ2-1; D is possibly TRBD2 (6 bases). V was shortened by 5 bases and J by 9 bases, with 11 bases between the two germline ends. The CDR3 runs 12 residues. The DNA of the CDR3 is TGTGCCAGCAGTACTAGGGGAGGTGAGCAGTTCTTC. This sequence encodes CASSTRGGEQFF.

This clonotype occurred many times. V usage is TRBV19 and J usage is TRBJ2-2; D not certain. Germline CDR1 reads LNHDA; CDR2 reads SQIVND (reference sequence). This CDR3 has 13 amino acids. Trimming pared 4 bases from V and 7 bases from J, leaving 10 bases between. CDR3 sequence (DNA): TGTGCCAGTAGTAAGGGCCCTAGCGGGGAGCTGTTTTTT. Its protein is CASSKGPSGELFF.

The chain joins TRBV5-1 to TRBJ2-3, with D perhaps matching TRBD1 (6 bases). Trimming shortened V by 5 bases and J by 0 bases, and 13 bases separated the two germline ends. Germline CDR1 and CDR2: SGHRS and YFSETQ. The CDR3 extends over 15 amino acids. The CDR3 nucleotides read TGCGCCAGCAGGCCTACAGGGATTAGCACAGATACGCAGTATTTT. This translates into CASRPTGISTDTQYF.

The chain uses TRBV11-3 and TRBJ2-2, with a weak D call TRBD2 (5 bases). The CDR3 has 16 residues. V was trimmed by 4 bases and J by 4 bases, leaving 16 bases between them. Germline CDR1 and CDR2: SGHNT and YENEEA. For the CDR3, the DNA is TGTGCCAGCAGCTCGTTCTTAATCGCGGGCACCGGGGAGCTGTTTTTT. Protein sequence: CASSSFLIAGTGELFF.

The rearrangement uses TRBV20-1 and TRBJ1-2, with 9 positions matching TRBD1. Germline V gives CDR1 DFQATT, CDR2 SNEGSKA (reference sequence). The CDR3 consists of 13 residues. Losses at the gene ends were 3 bases for V and 4 bases for J; bases not matched to a gene: 3. DNA of the CDR3: TGCAGTGCTAGTGGACAGGGGAGCTATGGCTACACCTTC. This codes for CSASGQGSYGYTF.